The entry below gives a single TCR beta chain sequence along with its context. Antigen specificity is unknown. V dropped 3 bases and J dropped 2; count of bases not matched to a gene: 9. CDR3 length: 15 amino acids. CDR1 and CDR2 (germline): DFQATT, SNEGSKA (reference sequence). In TCRdb, the 5' RACE reads were re-called with MiXCR into one record per CDR3 protein. The table shows a few hundred thousand distinct CDR3 sequences, with 9.6% occurring only once. This specimen comes from a study of identical twins. Points from the study as a whole: Weaker excess sharing between twins was seen in beta out-of-frame sequences. Alpha sequences out of frame and shared by twins had excess low generation probability.

The sample also formed part of further work on yellow fever vaccine responses in identical twins.

The rearrangement joins TRBV20-1 to TRBJ1-2, with TRBD1 matching 7 bases. The source material was PBMCs. The sequence was collected from a woman aged 18-29 years in good health. The CDR3 sequence: CSARGGRQGNYGYTF. CDR3 coding DNA: TGCAGTGCTAGGGGGGGCCGACAGGGAAACTATGGCTACACCTTC.